This T cell receptor (beta chain) is from a study of T-cell reconstitution after alpha-beta-depleted transplantation in children. The study, taken as a whole, reports: Newly produced T cells mostly accounted for T-cell counts and diversity one year post-transplant. As was reported, about two months after transplant, alpha-beta T cells came from several hundred expanded graft clones. After transplant, high TCRbeta diversity at day 60 in some patients arose from surviving recipient T cells and thymic progenitors.

About this clonotype itself: The antigen remains unidentified.

Molecular barcoding with unique molecular identifiers was used for the TCRbeta library. TCRdb re-called the PCR reads through MiXCR, storing one row per CDR3 protein. The repertoire holds 500,000 or so distinct CDR3 sequences, 11% seen once, with about 14% in the top ten. V was trimmed by 6 bases and J by 0 bases, leaving 11 bases between them. This CDR3 spans 14 amino acids. CDR1 MNHEY and CDR2 SVGEGT come from the germline V gene. The sequence derives from a female patient between 2 and 10 years old who had a stem cell transplant for aplastic anemia, so the T cells may come from the graft donor. The chain has TRBV6-2 or TRBV6-3 and TRBJ1-1; D call uncertain. Material: PBMCs, mostly from graft donor cells, obtained 180 days after TCRalphabeta/CD19-depleted stem cell transplant. CDR3 coding DNA: TGTGCCAGCAGCGGTCGCTACATGAACACTGAAGCTTTCTTT. Amino acid sequence: CASSGRYMNTEAFF.